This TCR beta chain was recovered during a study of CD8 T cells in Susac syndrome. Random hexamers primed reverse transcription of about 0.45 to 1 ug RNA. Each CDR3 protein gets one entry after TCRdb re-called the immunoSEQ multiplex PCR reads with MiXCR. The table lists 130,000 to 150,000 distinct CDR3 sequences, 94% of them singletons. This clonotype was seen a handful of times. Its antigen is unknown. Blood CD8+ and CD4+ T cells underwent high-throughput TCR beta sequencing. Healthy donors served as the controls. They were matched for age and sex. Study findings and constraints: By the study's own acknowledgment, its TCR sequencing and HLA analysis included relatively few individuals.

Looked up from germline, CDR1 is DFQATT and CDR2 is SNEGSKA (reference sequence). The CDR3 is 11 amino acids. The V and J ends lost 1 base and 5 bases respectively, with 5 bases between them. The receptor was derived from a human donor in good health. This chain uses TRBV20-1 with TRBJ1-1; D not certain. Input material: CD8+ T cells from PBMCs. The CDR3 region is CSARGGTEAFF. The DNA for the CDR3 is TGCAGTGCTAGAGGTGGGACTGAAGCTTTCTTT.